One and the same sample provided the 3 T cell receptor beta chains below, sequenced in a study of OX40 agonist ivuxolimab in advanced cancers. Sequenced by immunoSEQ multiplex PCR; TCRdb stores in-frame clones only, minus some. The profile shows more than 7,000 clones, roughly 86% of them singletons. Here the sequenced sample was CD4+ or CD8+ T cells sorted from blood, taken in a trial of the OX40 agonist ivuxolimab. The receptors stem from an adult with an advanced solid tumor such as melanoma, head and neck, liver or kidney cancer.

This clone was seen just once. This chain connects TRBV5-4 to TRBJ2-1, with 13 bases lining up with TRBD2. This CDR3 has 16 residues. CDR1 is SGHNT and CDR2 is YYREEE in the germline V gene (reference sequence). Unmatched junction bases numbered 5, after V lost 4 bases and J lost 4 bases. DNA of the CDR3: TGTGCCAGCAGCAGGACTAGCGGGGGCCGATACAATGAGCAGTTCTTC. The encoded protein is CASSRTSGGRYNEQFF.

The V call is TRBV27, the J call TRBJ2-3, with 7 bases fitting TRBD1. The CDR3 covers 16 residues. Trimming removed 7 bases from V and 3 bases from J; junction bases left unmatched: 13. The germline gives CDR1 MNHEY, CDR2 SMNVEV (reference sequence). The chain's CDR3 is CASTNLNRGWTDTQYF. In DNA form, the CDR3 reads TGTGCCAGCACCAACCTGAACAGGGGTTGGACAGATACGCAGTATTTT.

The chain links TRBV29-1 to TRBJ1-2; TRBD1 agrees at 8 bases. CDR3 length equals 15 residues. Germline values: CDR1 SQVTM, CDR2 ANQGSEA. Trimming took 1 base from V and 3 from J; bases not matched to a gene: 7. CDR3 nucleotide sequence: TGCAGCGTTGAAGTAAGGGCAGGGGGCGACTATGGCTACACCTTC. Amino acid sequence: CSVEVRAGGDYGYTF.